A single sample is the source of the 10 T cell receptor beta chains below, sequenced in a study of CD4+ T cells in melanoma. Sequencing used immunoSEQ multiplex PCR; TCRdb keeps in-frame clones, though not all of them. The table records around 11,000 clones, just over 65% of them present only once. The sequenced sample consisted of cells from a culture (not recorded whether cultured in vitro). These receptors all stem from a human donor with melanoma.

In this sample, this clone turned up a few times. The chain couples TRBV6-5 to TRBJ1-4; D remains unclear. The V end was cut by 5 bases, the J end by 8 bases, with 15 bases between. This CDR3 has 14 amino acids. Germline values: CDR1 MNHEY, CDR2 SVGAGI. In DNA, the CDR3 is TGTGCCAGCAGTATGACCCCGGACGGGGAAAAACTGTTTTTT. Amino acids: CASSMTPDGEKLFF.

CDR3 loop: CASSSGFGETQYF. The DNA of the CDR3 is TGTGCCAGCTCATCGGGCTTCGGTGAGACCCAGTACTTC. This chain uses TRBV18 with TRBJ2-5; D gene ambiguous. CDR1 and CDR2 from the germline V gene are KGHSH and LQKENI. Between the trimmed V and J ends, which lost 5 bases and 5 bases, there was a span of 12 bases. The CDR3 spans 13 residues.

This clone has a single count. The rearrangement links TRBV14 to TRBJ2-7; no reliable D call. Germline CDR1 is SGHDN and CDR2 is FVKESK. CDR3 size: 15 residues. V was cut by 4 bases and J by 0 bases, with 13 bases left in between. The CDR3 spells CASSPSWLFSYEQYF. The CDR3 region has the DNA TGTGCCAGCAGCCCAAGTTGGTTGTTCTCCTACGAGCAGTACTTC.

CDR3 nucleotide sequence: TGTGCCAGCTCACCACCCGGGACAGGGGTTTACACCGGGGAGCTGTTTTTT. Protein product: CASSPPGTGVYTGELFF. The chain joins TRBV18 to TRBJ2-2; 10 bases align to TRBD1. The ends lost 0 bases at V and 3 bases at J; junction bases unmatched: 4. Germline loops: CDR1 KGHSH, CDR2 LQKENI. CDR3 size: 17 residues.

This chain uses TRBV5-6 with TRBJ1-4; no reliable D call. Trimming took off 2 bases at V and 8 bases at J, with 10 bases between the two ends. Looked up from germline, CDR1 is SGHDT and CDR2 is YYEEEE. CDR3 length: 13 residues. The CDR3 protein is CASSFSTEEKLFF. The CDR3, as DNA: TGTGCCAGCAGCTTCTCGACGGAAGAAAAACTGTTTTTT.

CDR3 in DNA: TGTGCCAGCAGGAGAGACGCGCTAGGGGGTTCGCCCCAGCATTTT. It encodes CASRRDALGGSPQHF. The V gene is TRBV6-5, the J gene TRBJ1-5; a weak D match, TRBD1 (6 bases). The V gene's germline CDR1 is MNHEY and CDR2 SVGAGI. Trimming took 6 bases from V and 9 from J, leaving 21 bases between them. The CDR3 totals 15 residues.

J is TRBJ2-7 and V is TRBV30, with TRBD2 as a possible D gene (6 bases). This CDR3 is 14 amino acids long. Germline V gives CDR1 GTSNPN, CDR2 SVGIG (reference sequence). The V end was cut by 3 bases, the J end by 5 bases, with 17 bases between. In DNA, the CDR3 is TGTGCCTGGAGGATCGGGAGAGGGATCGACGAGCAGTACTTC. Amino acid sequence: CAWRIGRGIDEQYF.

The chain links TRBV6-1 to TRBJ1-1; D uncertain. The germline V and J ends were trimmed by 8 bases and 4 bases, with 17 bases remaining between them. The germline V gene has CDR1 MNHNS and CDR2 SASEGT. The CDR3 consists of 14 residues. The CDR3 DNA reads TGTGCCAGCTCCTTAGGGTGGAGTGGCACTGAAGCTTTCTTT. Translated, it gives CASSLGWSGTEAFF.

J is TRBJ1-5 and V is TRBV2; a possible D gene is TRBD1 (6 bases). This CDR3 contains 14 residues. From germline, CDR1 is SNHLY and CDR2 FYNNEI. Trimming removed 5 bases from V and 3 bases from J, with 11 bases in between. Written as DNA, the CDR3 is TGTGCCAGCAGTCGGGACAATATCAATCAGCCCCAGCATTTT. It codes for CASSRDNINQPQHF.

The J gene is TRBJ2-7, the V gene TRBV5-4; D might be TRBD1 (5 bases). The CDR3 loop spans 16 amino acids. V lost 4 bases and J lost 0, with 17 bases in between. In germline, CDR1 is SGHNT, CDR2 YYREEE (reference sequence). DNA for the CDR3: TGTGCCAGCAGCAGGCCGTCGACAGAAAGCTCCTACGAGCAGTACTTC. Amino acid sequence: CASSRPSTESSYEQYF.